A selection of T cell receptor beta chains follows, all from one sample in a study of CD8+ T cells in alopecia areata. The table came from immunoSEQ multiplex PCR; TCRdb's copy has only in-frame clones and leaves some out. The sample has about 160,000 clones; about 90% are singletons. The sequencing here drew on CD8+ T cells sorted from blood, taken at week 0. These receptors were collected from a human donor with alopecia areata. The CDR3 runs from the conserved cysteine through the conserved F or W. A D gene is named only where the DNA matches it firmly.

>.|15|TRBJ2-5|TRBV6-1
CASSEALRIQETQYF
>.|13|TRBJ1-2|TRBV28
CASTDPSNYGYTF
>.|15|TRBJ2-3|TRBV10-2
CASSESLELLDTQYF
>.|13|TRBJ2-1|TRBV7-9
CASSLTGMDEQFF
>.|14|TRBJ2-3|TRBV27
CASSLWGDTDTQYF
>TRBD1|15|TRBJ1-2|TRBV5-1
CASGSGQGPNYGYTF
>TRBD2|16|TRBJ2-1|TRBV9
CASSSRSGTSTDEQFF
>.|15|TRBJ2-7|TRBV5-4
CASSLEQGLTYEQYF
>TRBD1|14|TRBJ1-2|TRBV29-1
CSVEAPDREDGYTF
>.|12|TRBJ2-7|TRBV4-1
CASSGLRGEQYF
>.|14|TRBJ2-7|TRBV6-5
CASSYTGAHYEQYF
>TRBD1|16|TRBJ2-7|TRBV19
CASSLFGTEQTYEQYF
>.|12|TRBJ2-1|TRBV6-6
CASSYSLDEQFF
>.|15|TRBJ2-1|TRBV9
CASSVAGGLYNEQFF
>.|14|TRBJ1-2|TRBV2
CASSEAGGNYGYTF
>.|12|TRBJ2-1|TRBV4-1
CASSPDVGEQFF
>TRBD2|13|TRBJ2-7|TRBV7-6
CASSSPKAGEQYF
>.|11|TRBJ1-1|TRBV11-2
CASSLGSEAFF
>.|14|TRBJ1-2|TRBV6-5
CASSYSHTDYGYTF
>.|12|TRBJ1-2|TRBV2
CASGSADYGYTF
>.|12|TRBJ2-2|TRBV7-9
CASSLGDGELFF
>TRBD1|13|TRBJ2-7|TRBV5-4
CASSFDRADEQYF
>.|13|TRBJ2-2|TRBV5-6
CASKARVLGELFF
>.|14|TRBJ2-7|TRBV6-1
CASSEAGRFYEQYF
>.|17|TRBJ2-4|TRBV15
CATSRDLWGSDMIIQYF
>TRBD1|14|TRBJ2-2|TRBV5-4
CASSGGTGTGELFF
>.|13|TRBJ2-7|TRBV4-2
CASSREEGHEQYF